One sample yielded the 27 T cell receptor beta chains listed below, sequenced in a study of blood T cell repertoires in COVID-19. Produced via immunoSEQ multiplex PCR; TCRdb's table is partial and in-frame only. In the table there are around 60,000 clones, roughly 80% of which are singletons. Sequenced: peripheral blood. Source of these receptors: a man in his fifties or sixties with COVID-19, enrolled during active disease.

This clone has only a few counts. The chain carries TRBV4-1 and TRBJ2-2, with 8 bases lining up with TRBD2. V lost 2 bases, J lost 6 bases, and 14 bases stayed unmatched. CDR1 is MGHRA, CDR2 YSYEKL, per germline. The CDR3 has 18 residues. This CDR3 reads CASSQYLFQRESAGELFF. The CDR3, as DNA: TGCGCCAGCAGCCAATATCTATTCCAGCGGGAGTCCGCCGGGGAGCTGTTTTTT.

The rearrangement uses TRBV9 and TRBJ2-1, with TRBD2 matching 9 bases. The V and J ends lost 2 bases and 7 bases, in that order; junction bases with no gene match: 13. In germline, CDR1 is SGDLS, CDR2 YYNGEE. The length of the CDR3 is 17 residues. The CDR3 is CASSVGTSSPPSNEQFF. The CDR3 bases are TGTGCCAGCAGCGTGGGGACTAGCTCCCCCCCCTCTAATGAGCAGTTCTTC.

The genes are TRBV12-3 or TRBV12-4 and TRBJ1-1; perhaps TRBD1 as D (6 bases). Trimming removed 2 bases at V and 10 bases at J, with 14 bases between. The CDR3 contains 13 residues. The DNA for the CDR3 is TGTGCCAGCAGTTTAAGCGGGGGGCATGGAGCTTTCTTT. Protein: CASSLSGGHGAFF.

A remark on this clone: Other nucleotide sequences from this sample produce the same CDR3. The CDR3: CASSQVGQGLISEQYF. The CDR3 region has the DNA TGTGCCAGCTCACAGGTGGGACAAGGTTTAATCAGCGAGCAGTACTTC. The chain combines TRBV18 with TRBJ2-7; D possibly corresponds to TRBD1 (6 bases). The CDR3 runs 16 residues. CDR1 KGHSH and CDR2 LQKENI come from the germline V gene. The V end was cut by 4 bases, the J end by 6 bases, with 22 bases between.

In this sample, this clone turned up once. V and J are TRBV15 and TRBJ2-1, with 8 bases that match TRBD2. Germline V gene lookup returns CDR1 LNHNV and CDR2 YYDKDF (reference sequence). Trimming at V came to 1 base and at J to 7 bases, leaving 6 bases not matched to a gene. The CDR3 sequence is 15 residues long. This chain's CDR3 is CATSRGTSGLNEQFF. The CDR3 DNA is TGTGCCACCAGCAGAGGTACTAGCGGACTGAATGAGCAGTTCTTC.

The chain joins TRBV10-3 to TRBJ1-2; TRBD1 aligns across 7 bases. The CDR3 has 12 amino acids. V lost 6 bases, J lost 9 bases, and 7 bases stayed unmatched. From germline, CDR1 is ENHRY and CDR2 SYGVKD. CDR3 region: CAIRMTGYSYTF. The CDR3 bases are TGTGCCATCAGGATGACAGGGTACAGCTACACCTTC.

The rearrangement uses TRBV6-2 or TRBV6-3 and TRBJ2-7; 12 bases match TRBD2. Germline CDR1 and CDR2: MNHEY and SVGEGT. The V gene end was trimmed by 2 bases and the J gene end by 2 bases; junction bases not matched to a gene: 10. This CDR3 has 18 residues. The CDR3 loop reads CASSYRPSGRALAYEQYF. CDR3 coding DNA: TGTGCCAGCAGTTACCGGCCTAGCGGGAGGGCCCTGGCCTACGAGCAGTACTTC.

This sequence joins TRBV27 and TRBJ1-1; the D gene is possibly TRBD1 (5 bases). V was clipped by 3 bases and J by 5 bases, with 7 bases between them. The germline gives CDR1 MNHEY, CDR2 SMNVEV (reference sequence). This CDR3 is built from 12 residues. CDR3 DNA: TGTGCCAGCAGTTTCCAGGGAACTGAAGCTTTCTTT. Translating gives CASSFQGTEAFF.

J is TRBJ2-7 and V is TRBV24-1; 7 nucleotides line up with TRBD2. With 2 bases clipped from V and 6 bases from J, the junction kept 12 bases outside the gene matches. The germline CDR1 and CDR2 sequences are KGHDR and SFDVKD. CDR3 length equals 16 residues. CDR3 in DNA: TGTGCCACCAGTGATTCATCCTCGGGACTACCTCTCGAGCAGTACTTC. It translates to CATSDSSSGLPLEQYF.

The J gene is TRBJ1-1, the V gene TRBV19; 8 nucleotides align to TRBD1. Germline V lookup: CDR1 LNHDA, CDR2 SQIVND (reference sequence). The CDR3 spans 15 residues. Trimming removed 4 bases from V and 9 bases from J; junction bases left unmatched: 13. The DNA of the CDR3 is TGTGCCAGTAGTACGGACAGGGTGGGGACACCTCAAGCTTTCTTT. It encodes CASSTDRVGTPQAFF.

The V call is TRBV10-1, the J call TRBJ2-5; D unclear. The CDR3 has 13 residues. Germline-derived CDR1 and CDR2 are WNHNN and SYGVQD (reference sequence). The germline V and J ends were trimmed by 4 bases and 4 bases, with 10 bases remaining between them. The CDR3 loop is CASSAQERETQYF. The CDR3, as DNA: TGCGCCAGCAGTGCACAAGAACGAGAGACCCAGTACTTC.

J is TRBJ1-5 and V is TRBV25-1; D gene ambiguous. This CDR3 is built from 12 residues. Germline CDR1 and CDR2: MGHDK and SYGVNS. V was pared by 5 bases and J by 7 bases, with 9 bases between. CDR3 bases: TGTGCCAGCAGTTTCGGGGTGCAGCCCCAGCATTTT. Residues: CASSFGVQPQHF.

The V gene is TRBV30, the J gene TRBJ1-2; 7 nucleotides align to TRBD1. This CDR3 is built from 11 residues. The V gene end was trimmed by 8 bases and the J gene end by 8 bases; junction bases not matched to a gene: 8. Germline V lookup: CDR1 GTSNPN, CDR2 SVGIG (reference sequence). CDR3: CARYRGNGYTF. The CDR3 DNA is TGTGCCAGATACAGGGGAAACGGCTACACCTTC.

The chain couples TRBV18 to TRBJ1-1; the match to TRBD1 covers 7 bases. The germline gives CDR1 KGHSH, CDR2 LQKENI. J was trimmed by 1 base and V by 3 bases; bases with no gene match: 2. The CDR3 runs 14 residues. The CDR3, as DNA: TGTGCCAGCTCACCGCGGACAGGGAACACTGAAGCTTTCTTT. Translating it yields CASSPRTGNTEAFF.

The chain joins TRBV30 to TRBJ2-1; 11 positions match TRBD2. Germline CDR1 and CDR2: GTSNPN and SVGIG (reference sequence). Losses at the gene ends were 1 base for V and 3 bases for J; bases not matched to a gene: 2. CDR3 size: 15 residues. CDR3 sequence reads: CAWSATSGIYNEQFF. CDR3 nucleotide sequence: TGTGCCTGGAGTGCGACTAGCGGGATCTACAATGAGCAGTTCTTC.

This clone has just one count. This chain's CDR3 is CSVRGTGDGYTF. In nucleotides, the CDR3 is TGCAGCGTCCGAGGGACAGGGGATGGCTACACCTTC. The chain links TRBV29-1 to TRBJ1-2; TRBD1 matches at 10 bases. Germline V gives CDR1 SQVTM, CDR2 ANQGSEA. The CDR3 consists of 12 residues. Trimming removed 6 bases from V and 6 bases from J; junction bases left unmatched: 4. Full variable domain (rest looked up from reference TRBV29-1 and TRBJ1-2): SAVISQKPSRDICQRGTSLTIQCQVDSQVTMMFWYRQQPGQSLTLIATANQGSEATYESGFVIDKFPISRPNLTFSTLTVSNMSPEDSSIYLCSVRGTGDGYTFGSGTRLTVV.

In this sample, this clone turned up once. V and J are TRBV7-9 and TRBJ2-7; D is unresolved. The CDR3 loop spans 11 amino acids. Between the trimmed V and J ends, which lost 3 bases and 3 bases, there was a span of 3 bases. Per germline, CDR1 SEHNR and CDR2 FQNEAQ (reference sequence). CDR3 nucleotides: TGTGCCAGCAGCTTCCGCTACGAGCAGTACTTC. This sequence encodes CASSFRYEQYF.

CDR3 in amino acids: CASSPRGSGNTIYF. CDR3 nucleotides: TGTGCCAGCAGCCCCAGGGGCTCTGGAAACACCATATATTTT. This chain links TRBV3-1 (or the pseudogene TRBV3-2) with TRBJ1-3; tentative D call: TRBD1 (6 bases). Germline V lookup: CDR1 LGHDT, CDR2 YNNKEL (reference sequence). The CDR3 length is 14 residues. V shed 4 bases and J shed 0 bases, with 7 bases lying between them.

J is TRBJ2-7 and V is TRBV9; 8 nucleotides agree with TRBD2. This CDR3 spans 14 amino acids. With 3 bases clipped from V and 0 bases from J, the junction kept 2 bases outside the gene matches. Germline-derived CDR1 and CDR2 are SGDLS and YYNGEE. The CDR3 DNA is TGTGCCAGCAGCGCGGGGGGGAGCTCCTACGAGCAGTACTTC. This sequence encodes CASSAGGSSYEQYF.

This clone was recorded only once. The gene calls are TRBV2 and TRBJ2-7, with TRBD2 matching over 7 bases. With 1 base clipped from V and 3 bases from J, the junction kept 3 bases outside the gene matches. The CDR3 is 14 amino acids. Germline-derived CDR1 and CDR2 are SNHLY and FYNNEI. CDR3 sequence: CASSEGRENYEQYF. The CDR3 bases are TGTGCCAGCAGTGAAGGGCGGGAGAACTACGAGCAGTACTTC.

J is TRBJ2-7 and V is TRBV10-3, with TRBD1 matching 8 bases. This CDR3 region has 15 residues. The V and J ends lost 4 bases and 6 bases, in that order; junction bases with no gene match: 11. Per germline, CDR1 ENHRY and CDR2 SYGVKD. The CDR3 coding sequence is TGTGCCATCAGTGTTAGCACAGGGGGAGTGTCCGAGCAGTACTTC. It encodes CAISVSTGGVSEQYF.

The rearrangement uses TRBV3-1 (or the pseudogene TRBV3-2) and TRBJ2-7; 13 positions match TRBD2. This CDR3 has 15 amino acids. With V trimmed by 4 bases and J by 11 bases, 11 bases remained unmatched. From germline, CDR1 is LGHDT and CDR2 YNNKEL (reference sequence). The CDR3 DNA is TGTGCCAGCAGCCTCGATGGACTAGCGGGAGAGCCGGAGTACTTC. Translated, it gives CASSLDGLAGEPEYF.

The rearrangement links TRBV5-1 to TRBJ2-2, with 11 bases aligning to TRBD1. The ends lost 3 bases at V and 5 bases at J; junction bases unmatched: 6. This CDR3 is 16 amino acids long. Germline lookup yields CDR1 SGHRS and CDR2 YFSETQ. Here the CDR3 reads CASSSQGQGGTGELFF. CDR3 sequence (DNA): TGCGCCAGCAGCTCCCAGGGACAGGGGGGGACCGGGGAGCTGTTTTTT.

The chain joins TRBV3-1 (or the pseudogene TRBV3-2) to TRBJ2-6, with TRBD1 matching over 8 bases. From germline, CDR1 is LGHDT and CDR2 YNNKEL (reference sequence). The CDR3 loop spans 18 amino acids. V lost 4 bases to trimming and J lost 4 bases; unmatched junction nucleotides: 12. The CDR3 DNA reads TGTGCCAGCAGCCCGCGGACAGGGTTGGCTTCCGGGGCCAACGTCCTGACTTTC. It translates to CASSPRTGLASGANVLTF.

This chain joins TRBV6-5 and TRBJ2-1, with 8 bases fitting TRBD2. Germline assignment: CDR1 MNHEY and CDR2 SVGAGI. The CDR3 totals 16 residues. J was trimmed by 6 bases and V by 4 bases; bases with no gene match: 11. CDR3 coding DNA: TGTGCCAGCAGTTCTCCCGGCGGGGGGACGGGCAATGAGCAGTTCTTC. It yields the protein CASSSPGGGTGNEQFF.

The genes are TRBV5-1 and TRBJ1-4, with TRBD1 matching 11 bases. Germline V gene data show CDR1 as SGHRS and CDR2 as YFSETQ. The V gene end was trimmed by 4 bases and the J gene end by 8 bases; junction bases not matched to a gene: 7. There are 15 residues in the CDR3. The CDR3 region has the DNA TGCGCCAGCAGCCGCTCGGGACAGGGGGGCGAAAAACTGTTTTTT. Translation gives CASSRSGQGGEKLFF.

A single count supports this clone. The V and J genes are TRBV6-5 and TRBJ1-6, with 7 bases identical to TRBD1. The CDR3 extends over 15 amino acids. Germline lookup yields CDR1 MNHEY and CDR2 SVGAGI. The trim removed 2 bases at V and 7 bases at J, leaving 5 bases unmatched. The CDR3 region is CASSYHGTVNSPLHF. For the CDR3, the DNA is TGTGCCAGCAGTTACCATGGGACAGTGAATTCACCCCTCCACTTT.